This T cell receptor beta chain originates from a study of CD8 T cells in ankylosing spondylitis. Study outcomes and limitations: Those disease-linked clones were CD8+; they were also relatively rare in peripheral blood. Earlier reports found some motif variants in synovial fluid and blood in reactive arthritis.

This clonotype has at least ten counts. Its antigen is undetermined. Using its own MiXCR run on the 5' RACE reads, TCRdb lists one record per CDR3 protein. The repertoire has 200,000 to 300,000 distinct CDR3 sequences, about 24% of them found once; the top ten carry approximately 0.61%. In germline, CDR1 is MRHNA, CDR2 SNTAGT. Trimming removed 2 bases at V and 2 bases at J, with 7 bases between. The CDR3 is 13 amino acids. V is TRBV6-4 and J is TRBJ2-7; D gene unclear. Sequenced material: blood, either unsorted or a sorted T cell fraction (not recorded which). This sequence originates from a male donor with ankylosing spondylitis or in good health (not recorded which). The CDR3 sequence is CASSDRATYEQYF. Written as DNA, the CDR3 is TGTGCCAGCAGTGACAGGGCGACCTACGAGCAGTACTTC.